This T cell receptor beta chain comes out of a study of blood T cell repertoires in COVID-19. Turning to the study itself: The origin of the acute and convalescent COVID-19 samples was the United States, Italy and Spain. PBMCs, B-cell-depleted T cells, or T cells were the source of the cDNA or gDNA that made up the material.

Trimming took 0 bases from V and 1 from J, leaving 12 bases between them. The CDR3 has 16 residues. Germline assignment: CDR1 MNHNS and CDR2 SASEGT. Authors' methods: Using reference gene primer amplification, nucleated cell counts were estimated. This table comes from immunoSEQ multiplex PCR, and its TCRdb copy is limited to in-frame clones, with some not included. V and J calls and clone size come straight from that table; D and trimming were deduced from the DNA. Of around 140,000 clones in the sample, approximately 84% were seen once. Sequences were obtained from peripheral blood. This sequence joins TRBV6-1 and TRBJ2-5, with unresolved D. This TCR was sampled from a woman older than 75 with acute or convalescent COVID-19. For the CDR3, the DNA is TGTGCCAGCAGTGAAGCGGTGGCAGTAATCCAAGAGACCCAGTACTTC. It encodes CASSEAVAVIQETQYF.